Each of the 30 T cell receptor beta chains below was sequenced from the same sample in a study of beta chain features in type 1 diabetes. Reverse transcribing all isolated RNA meant expressed TCRB transcripts were sequenced. Data came from immunoSEQ multiplex PCR; TCRdb stores just in-frame clones and leaves some out. The data contain over 120,000 clones, around 8.7% of them singletons. Sample: central memory CD4+ T cells from blood. These receptor sequences come from a young man in good health.

This chain connects TRBV19 to TRBJ2-7; 8 bases fit TRBD1. V gave up 8 bases and J gave up 6 bases; unmatched junction bases: 12. The germline CDR1 and CDR2 sequences are LNHDA and SQIVND (reference sequence). This CDR3 has 14 amino acids. CDR3 DNA: TGTGCCAGTTCTTCCGGGACAGGATTAGGCGAGCAGTACTTC. This encodes CASSSGTGLGEQYF.

V and J are TRBV11-3 and TRBJ2-1; 8 bases agree with TRBD2. Germline V gene lookup returns CDR1 SGHNT and CDR2 YENEEA. Trimming at V came to 3 bases and at J to 4 bases, leaving 2 bases not matched to a gene. This CDR3 is 14 amino acids long. The CDR3 here is CASSLRGDYNEQFF. The CDR3 nucleotides read TGTGCCAGCAGCTTGCGGGGGGATTACAATGAGCAGTTCTTC.

Only a few counts were recorded for this clone. The chain uses TRBV7-2 and TRBJ2-7, with a possible D match to TRBD1 (6 bases). Germline CDR1 is SGHTA and CDR2 is FQGNSA. V shed 5 bases and J shed 4 bases, with 15 bases lying between them. The CDR3 is made up of 14 amino acids. CDR3 bases: TGTGCCAGCAGCACACAGGGTGGTATGTACGAGCAGTACTTC. It codes for CASSTQGGMYEQYF.

The chain has TRBV6-6 and TRBJ2-7; 8 bases map to TRBD1. The CDR3 sequence is 15 residues long. V lost 0 bases, J lost 1 base, and 2 bases stayed unmatched. Germline CDR1 MNHNY, CDR2 SVGAGI (reference sequence). The CDR3 DNA is TGTGCCAGCAGTTACTCCGGACAGGGTTCCTACGAGCAGTACTTC. Translation: CASSYSGQGSYEQYF.

This clone has a handful of counts. The chain links TRBV18 to TRBJ2-5; D is possibly TRBD2 (6 bases). Deletions cut 4 bases from V and 2 bases from J, with 8 bases between. Germline V gene sequence: CDR1 KGHSH, CDR2 LQKENI. The CDR3 totals 13 residues. The CDR3 spells CASSQGTQETQYF. In nucleotides, the CDR3 is TGTGCCAGCTCACAGGGGACTCAAGAGACCCAGTACTTC.

The chain combines TRBV28 with TRBJ1-2, with TRBD1 matching 11 bases. Trimming at V came to 3 bases and at J to 6 bases, leaving 3 bases not matched to a gene. CDR3 size: 14 residues. Germline-derived CDR1 and CDR2 are MDHEN and SYDVKM. For the CDR3, the DNA is TGTGCCAGCAGTTTGGCGGACAGGGGGCATGGCTACACCTTC. Translation gives CASSLADRGHGYTF.

This clone has a handful of counts. The CDR3 region has the DNA TGTGCCAGCAGCTTAGCGGCCGGGGTCGCAGATACGCAGTATTTT. Translated, it gives CASSLAAGVADTQYF. The chain couples TRBV7-9 to TRBJ2-3, with D possibly matching TRBD2 (5 bases). The ends were cut back, 0 bases at V and 4 bases at J, with 11 bases in the middle. This CDR3 region has 15 residues. From germline, CDR1 is SEHNR and CDR2 FQNEAQ (reference sequence).

This clone appeared a few times. CDR3 nucleotide sequence: TGTGCCAGCAGCTTGAGGCTAGCGGGGATGGAGACCCAGTACTTC. It codes for CASSLRLAGMETQYF. The chain joins TRBV5-4 to TRBJ2-5; 9 bases map to TRBD2. Germline-derived CDR1 and CDR2 are SGHNT and YYREEE (reference sequence). This CDR3 region has 15 residues. The J segment lost 5 bases and the V segment lost 1 base, leaving 6 bases of the junction unmatched.

This chain connects TRBV6-1 to TRBJ2-3, with a tentative D call TRBD1 (6 bases). V lost 6 bases and J 3 bases, leaving 10 bases between the germline ends. CDR3 length equals 13 residues. The V gene's germline CDR1 is MNHNS and CDR2 SASEGT. CDR3 loop: CASSGQNTDTQYF. The CDR3 DNA reads as TGTGCCAGCAGCGGACAGAATACAGATACGCAGTATTTT.

This clone was counted only a few times. The chain combines TRBV6-1 with TRBJ1-1; D remains ambiguous. Per germline, CDR1 MNHNS and CDR2 SASEGT. Trimming pared 4 bases from V and 4 bases from J, leaving 22 bases between. The CDR3 has 17 residues. CDR3: CASSVTLPKARGTEAFF. CDR3 sequence (DNA): TGTGCCAGCAGTGTAACTCTACCCAAAGCTCGAGGCACTGAAGCTTTCTTT.

This chain uses TRBV5-1 with TRBJ2-7, with D maybe TRBD1 (5 bases). In germline, CDR1 is SGHRS, CDR2 YFSETQ. This CDR3 has 12 amino acids. V lost 4 bases, J lost 7 bases, and 12 bases lay in between. The CDR3 is CASSRPTAEQYF. CDR3 DNA: TGCGCCAGCAGCAGGCCGACAGCTGAGCAGTACTTC.

The chain carries TRBV7-2 and TRBJ2-3; 12 bases line up with TRBD1. There are 16 residues in the CDR3. Germline CDR1 SGHTA, CDR2 FQGNSA. Losses at the gene ends were 3 bases for V and 5 bases for J; bases not matched to a gene: 6. CDR3 sequence (DNA): TGTGCCAGCAGCTTCAGGGGGACAGGGGGCCTAGATACGCAGTATTTT. Protein sequence: CASSFRGTGGLDTQYF.

This clone was detected only a few times. The V gene is TRBV11-2, the J gene TRBJ2-1, with 7 bases fitting TRBD2. Trimming cost V 6 bases and J 5 bases; bases outside gene matches: 10. This CDR3 is built from 15 residues. Germline V lookup: CDR1 SGHAT, CDR2 FQNNGV. CDR3: CASRTSAGPHNEQFF. The CDR3 nucleotides read TGTGCCAGCAGAACATCAGCGGGGCCCCACAATGAGCAGTTCTTC.

This clone was detected only a few times. The chain uses TRBV5-1 and TRBJ2-5; D is possibly TRBD1 (5 bases). The CDR3 is 14 residues long. Germline V gene lookup returns CDR1 SGHRS and CDR2 YFSETQ. Trimming cost V 7 bases and J 1 base, with 14 bases left between them. The CDR3 here is CASSYTGPQETQYF. In nucleotides, the CDR3 is TGCGCCAGCTCATACACAGGACCCCAAGAGACCCAGTACTTC.

This clone was seen more than once but under ten times. The chain carries TRBV27 and TRBJ2-3, with TRBD1 matching 7 bases. V shed 6 bases, J shed 2 bases, and the junction held 11 bases outside the gene matches. The CDR3 has 16 amino acids. Germline V gene sequence: CDR1 MNHEY, CDR2 SMNVEV (reference sequence). The CDR3 protein is CASRPFGQAPTDTQYF. CDR3 nucleotide sequence: TGTGCCAGCAGGCCCTTCGGACAGGCACCCACAGATACGCAGTATTTT.

Regarding this clone: The sample has other DNA sequences that encode this CDR3 too. Written as DNA, the CDR3 is TGCGCCAGCAGCCAAGACAGGGTAAACCAAGAGACCCAGTACTTC. Amino acids: CASSQDRVNQETQYF. The rearrangement joins TRBV4-3 to TRBJ2-5; D possibly corresponds to TRBD1 (5 bases). The germline V gene has CDR1 LGHNA and CDR2 YSLEER. V was pared by 0 bases and J by 0 bases, with 8 bases between. The length of the CDR3 is 15 residues.

The chain couples TRBV6-5 to TRBJ1-5, with 7 bases fitting TRBD1. V shed 6 bases and J 5 bases; nucleotides not matched to a gene: 7. CDR3 length equals 14 residues. Germline CDR1 and CDR2: MNHEY and SVGAGI. The CDR3 protein is CASRRQGTDQPQHF. CDR3 nucleotide sequence: TGTGCCAGCAGGAGGCAGGGGACAGATCAGCCCCAGCATTTT.

The chain employs TRBV5-1 and TRBJ1-3; 9 nucleotides align to TRBD1. Looked up from germline, CDR1 is SGHRS and CDR2 is YFSETQ. V shed 4 bases, J shed 4 bases, and the junction held 3 bases outside the gene matches. The CDR3 has 14 residues. The CDR3 is CASSGQGIGNTIYF. The CDR3, as DNA: TGCGCCAGCAGCGGACAGGGGATCGGAAACACCATATATTTT.

The V gene is TRBV5-1, the J gene TRBJ2-2; a possible D gene is TRBD2 (6 bases). CDR1 SGHRS and CDR2 YFSETQ come from the germline V gene. The CDR3 spans 15 residues. V lost 7 bases, J lost 4 bases, and 17 bases lay in between. The CDR3 bases are TGCGCCAGCCTGGGTGGAGGGCTCTTCACCGGGGAGCTGTTTTTT. Its translation: CASLGGGLFTGELFF.

The genes are TRBV18 and TRBJ1-2, with D maybe TRBD1 (5 bases). Germline V gene lookup returns CDR1 KGHSH and CDR2 LQKENI. The CDR3 totals 12 residues. Trimming stripped 2 bases from V and 6 bases from J, with 7 bases between. CDR3 sequence: CASSPSRDGYTF. The CDR3, as DNA: TGTGCCAGCTCACCAAGCAGGGATGGCTACACCTTC.

Only a few counts were recorded for this clone. The chain uses TRBV2 and TRBJ2-7, with 8 bases fitting TRBD1. The CDR3 is 13 amino acids. The V gene end was trimmed by 1 base and the J gene end by 5 bases; junction bases not matched to a gene: 1. Germline V gene lookup returns CDR1 SNHLY and CDR2 FYNNEI. The CDR3 DNA reads as TGTGCCAGCAGTGAAGGGACAGGGAACGAGCAGTACTTC. Encoded protein: CASSEGTGNEQYF.

The rearrangement links TRBV7-9 to TRBJ2-3; 11 nucleotides match TRBD2. The germline V gene encodes CDR1 SEHNR and CDR2 FQNEAQ (reference sequence). The CDR3 covers 17 residues. V lost 3 bases, J lost 5 bases, and 10 bases stayed unmatched. CDR3 loop: CASSLEAASGGRDTQYF. The CDR3 DNA follows: TGTGCCAGCAGCTTGGAGGCGGCTAGCGGGGGGAGAGATACGCAGTATTTT.

This clone was seen only a few times. Here the CDR3 DNA reads TGTGCCAGCAGCCCCCCTAGCGGGGGGGTGTATGAGCAGTTCTTC. It translates to CASSPPSGGVYEQFF. The J gene is TRBJ2-1, the V gene TRBV5-4, with 12 positions matching TRBD2. This CDR3 is 15 amino acids long. In germline, CDR1 is SGHNT, CDR2 YYREEE (reference sequence). J was trimmed by 8 bases and V by 4 bases; bases with no gene match: 7.

This clone was seen more than once but under ten times. This chain joins TRBV7-2 and TRBJ2-1, with 12 bases lining up with TRBD2. V lost 1 base, J lost 9 bases, and 10 bases stayed unmatched. CDR3 length: 17 residues. Germline CDR1 SGHTA, CDR2 FQGNSA. CDR3 coding DNA: TGTGCCAGCAGCTTAGAAAGTACTAGCGGGGGGTTCAGTGAGCAGTTCTTC. Translating it yields CASSLESTSGGFSEQFF.

In nucleotides, the CDR3 is TGTGCCAGCAGTTCCCCCTTTGCGGGGAAAGATGAGCAGTTCTTC. This translates into CASSSPFAGKDEQFF. The chain links TRBV6-5 to TRBJ2-1; D may be TRBD2 (6 bases). V gave up 4 bases and J gave up 8 bases, with 18 bases separating them. Germline CDR1 reads MNHEY; CDR2 reads SVGAGI. The CDR3 is 15 amino acids.

The table lists this clone with a few counts. The V gene is TRBV1, the J gene TRBJ2-7; TRBD2, the table's D call, was not compared with the DNA. TRBV1 counts as a pseudogene. The CDR3 totals 13 residues. The CDR3 DNA follows: TGCACCAGCAGCTTTAGCGGGGGGGATGAGCAGTACTTC. Translated: CTSSFSGGDEQYF.

This clone turned up a few times. The chain recombines TRBV7-8 with TRBJ2-2; D is possibly TRBD1 (7 bases). In germline, CDR1 is SGHVS, CDR2 FQNEAQ. There are 14 residues in the CDR3. Trimming took 7 bases from V and 1 from J, leaving 10 bases between them. This CDR3 is CASTQGGNTGELFF. The CDR3 coding sequence is TGTGCCAGCACCCAGGGGGGGAACACCGGGGAGCTGTTTTTT.

The CDR3 region has the DNA TGCGCCAGCAGCTTGGTAGCGGGGGCCCGCACAGATACGCAGTATTTT. Translating it yields CASSLVAGARTDTQYF. The chain couples TRBV5-1 to TRBJ2-3, with 9 bases matching TRBD2. V trimming: 0 bases; J trimming: 1 base; junction bases outside the gene matches: 3. CDR1 SGHRS and CDR2 YFSETQ come from the germline V gene. The length of the CDR3 is 16 residues.

In its sample, this clone was seen a few times. The J gene is TRBJ2-5, the V gene TRBV10-3, with 7 bases lining up with TRBD1. The closer fit of TRBJ2-7 to the DNA end suggests the J call may be wrong. This CDR3 contains 13 residues. Germline CDR1 and CDR2: ENHRY and SYGVKD. CDR3 amino acids: CAIEGQSSYEQYF. The DNA for the CDR3 is TGTGCCATCGAGGGACAGTCCTCCTACGAGCAGTACTTC.

This clone was recorded a few times. The V gene is TRBV14, the J gene TRBJ1-1; D perhaps matches TRBD1 (6 bases). Germline CDR1 is SGHDN and CDR2 is FVKESK. The CDR3 contains 16 residues. Trimming took off 2 bases at V and 1 base at J, with 14 bases between the two ends. CDR3 loop: CASSQREGVENTEAFF. The CDR3 DNA reads as TGTGCCAGCAGCCAAAGAGAGGGGGTTGAGAACACTGAAGCTTTCTTT.